This TCR beta chain was recovered during a study of cytomegalovirus exposure and HLA in healthy donors. About the study: For the 300 to 450 genotyped donors, 75% to 90% fell within the Caucasian-associated ancestry cluster.

A remark on this clone: Its antigen is unidentified. Sequence at one end of the junction differs from germline and may be a read error.

Notes on the study in general: The authors listed around 150 TCR beta chains as cytomegalovirus-associated.

A multiplex PCR was run with 60 Vbeta primers and 13 Jbeta primers. Clones were sequenced by immunoSEQ multiplex PCR, and TCRdb holds only the in-frame ones, with some missing. The sample lists 75,000 to 100,000 clones, around two thirds occurring once. Germline CDR1 is LNHNV and CDR2 is YYDKDF (reference sequence). The CDR3 is made up of 14 amino acids. Every donor was a healthy person donating bone marrow. The sequencing sample was made of PBMCs. V and J are TRBV15 and TRBJ2-7; possible D gene TRBD2, 5 bases. The receptor comes from a male donor in good health and CMV-seronegative. This chain's CDR3 is CATSGTPNDYGQYF. The CDR3 nucleotides are TGTGCCACCAGCGGTACTCCAAATGACTACGGGCAGTACTTC.